The 2 T cell receptor beta chains given below trace back to one sample, sequenced in a study of response to subunit inactivated influenza vaccine. TCRdb used MiXCR to reprocess the RT-PCR reads, holding one entry per CDR3 protein. In the table there are approximately 730,000 distinct CDR3 sequences, 11% to 15% of which are singletons. This specimen was PBMCs from blood, taken roughly 15 days before vaccination. These receptors were taken from a man in his forties or fifties who received an inactivated influenza vaccine.

J is TRBJ2-3 and V is TRBV7-8; D might be TRBD1 (5 bases). V was shortened by 4 bases and J by 1 base, with 12 bases between the two germline ends. This CDR3 comprises 15 residues. The germline gives CDR1 SGHVS, CDR2 FQNEAQ. CDR3 coding DNA: TGTGCCAGCAGCTGGGGCACTATAGGCACAGATACGCAGTATTTT. Encoded protein: CASSWGTIGTDTQYF. Full variable domain (outside the CDR3, taken from reference TRBV7-8 and TRBJ2-3): GAGVSQSPRYKVAKRGQDVALRCDPISGHVSLFWYQQALGQGPEFLTYFQNEAQLDKSGLPSDRFFAERPEGSVSTLKIQRTQQEDSAVYLCASSWGTIGTDTQYFGPGTRLTVL.

This clonotype was observed a few times. J is TRBJ1-6 and V is TRBV27; 7 bases are shared with TRBD1. The CDR3 runs 16 residues. Germline CDR1 is MNHEY and CDR2 is SMNVEV (reference sequence). The trim removed 5 bases at V and 6 bases at J, leaving 10 bases unmatched. CDR3 coding DNA: TGTGCCAGCAGTCGACAGGGAGGTCCCTTTAATTCACCCCTCCACTTT. Translating it yields CASSRQGGPFNSPLHF.